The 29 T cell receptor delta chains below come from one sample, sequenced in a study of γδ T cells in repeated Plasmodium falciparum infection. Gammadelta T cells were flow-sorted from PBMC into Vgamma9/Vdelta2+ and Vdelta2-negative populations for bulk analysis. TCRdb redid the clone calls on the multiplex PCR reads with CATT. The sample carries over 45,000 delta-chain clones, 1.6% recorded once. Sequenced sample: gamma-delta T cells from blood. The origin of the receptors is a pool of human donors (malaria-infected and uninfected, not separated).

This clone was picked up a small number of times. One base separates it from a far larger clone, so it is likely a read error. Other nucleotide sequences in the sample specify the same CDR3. The CDR3 region is CALGELGGIRIKLIF. In DNA, the CDR3 is TGTGCCCTTGGGGAACTAGGAGGGATACGCATTAAACTCATCTTT. The chain has TRDV1 and TRDJ1; TRDD3 aligns across 8 bases. TCRdb carries no J gene annotation; the J gene was assigned here by matching the DNA with germline. CDR3 size: 15 residues. CDR1 is TSWWSYY, CDR2 QGS, per germline.

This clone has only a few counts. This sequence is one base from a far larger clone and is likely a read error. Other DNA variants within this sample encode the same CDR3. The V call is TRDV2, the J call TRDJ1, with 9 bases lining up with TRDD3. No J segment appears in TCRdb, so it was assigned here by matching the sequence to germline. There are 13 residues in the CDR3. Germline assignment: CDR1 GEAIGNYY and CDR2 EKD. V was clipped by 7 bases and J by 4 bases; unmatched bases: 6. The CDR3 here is CACEGLGDDKLIF. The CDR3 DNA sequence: TGTGCCTGCGAAGGACTGGGGGACGATAAACTCATCTTT.

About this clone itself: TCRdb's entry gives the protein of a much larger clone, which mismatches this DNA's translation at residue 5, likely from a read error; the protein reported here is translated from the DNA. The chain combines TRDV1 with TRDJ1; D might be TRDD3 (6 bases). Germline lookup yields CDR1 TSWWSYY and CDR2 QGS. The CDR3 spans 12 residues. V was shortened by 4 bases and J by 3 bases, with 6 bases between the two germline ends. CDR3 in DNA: TGTGCTCTTGGGGTGGGGGCCGATAAACTCATCTTT. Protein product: CALGVGADKLIF.

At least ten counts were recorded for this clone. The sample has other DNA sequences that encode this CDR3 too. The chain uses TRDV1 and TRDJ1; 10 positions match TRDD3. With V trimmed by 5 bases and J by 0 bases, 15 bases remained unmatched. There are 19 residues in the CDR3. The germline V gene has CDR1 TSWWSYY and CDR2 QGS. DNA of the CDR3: TGTGCTCTTGGGTTACGACTTCACTACTGGGGGATCAACACCGATAAACTCATCTTT. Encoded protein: CALGLRLHYWGINTDKLIF.

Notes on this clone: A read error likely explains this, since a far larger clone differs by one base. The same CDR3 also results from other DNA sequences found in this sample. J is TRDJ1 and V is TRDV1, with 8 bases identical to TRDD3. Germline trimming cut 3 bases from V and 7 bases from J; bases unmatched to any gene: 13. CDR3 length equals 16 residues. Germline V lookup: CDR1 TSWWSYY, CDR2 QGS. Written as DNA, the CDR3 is TGTGCTCTTGGGGAGCTGGCCGGTCTACTGGGGGCTAAACTCATCTTT. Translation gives CALGELAGLLGAKLIF.

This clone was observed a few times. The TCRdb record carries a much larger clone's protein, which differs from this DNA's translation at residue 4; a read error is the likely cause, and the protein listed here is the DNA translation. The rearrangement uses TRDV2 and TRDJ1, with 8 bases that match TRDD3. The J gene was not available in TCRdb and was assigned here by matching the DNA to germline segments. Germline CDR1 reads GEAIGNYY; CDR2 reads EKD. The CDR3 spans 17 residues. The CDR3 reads CACGTLLGATTTDKLIF. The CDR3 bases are TGTGCCTGTGGCACCTTACTGGGGGCCACCACGACCGATAAACTCATCTTT.

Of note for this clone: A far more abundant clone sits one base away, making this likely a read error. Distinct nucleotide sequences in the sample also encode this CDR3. The CDR3 protein is CALGESGGGPTDKLIF. As DNA, the CDR3 is TGTGCTCTTGGGGAGAGTGGGGGGGGACCCACCGATAAACTCATCTTT. The chain employs TRDV1 and TRDJ1, with D perhaps matching TRDD3 (6 bases). No J gene is reported in TCRdb; it was inferred here by comparing the DNA with germline. Trimming took 3 bases from V and 1 from J, leaving 15 bases between them. The CDR3 is 16 amino acids. CDR1 and CDR2 (germline): TSWWSYY, QGS.

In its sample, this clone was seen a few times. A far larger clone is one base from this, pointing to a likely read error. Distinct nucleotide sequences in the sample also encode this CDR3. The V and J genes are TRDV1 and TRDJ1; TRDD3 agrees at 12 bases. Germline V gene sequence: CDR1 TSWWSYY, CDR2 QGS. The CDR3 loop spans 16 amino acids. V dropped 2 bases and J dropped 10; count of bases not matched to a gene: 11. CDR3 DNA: TGTGCTCTTGGGGAATTGGCCTTACTGGGGGATACAAGACTCATCTTT. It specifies CALGELALLGDTRLIF.

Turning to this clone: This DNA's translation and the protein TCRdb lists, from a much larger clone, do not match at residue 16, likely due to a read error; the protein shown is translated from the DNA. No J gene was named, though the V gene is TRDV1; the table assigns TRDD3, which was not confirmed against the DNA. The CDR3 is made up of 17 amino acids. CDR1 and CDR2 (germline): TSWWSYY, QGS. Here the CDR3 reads CALGVVLGGRYTDKLTF. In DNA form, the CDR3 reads TGTGCTCTTGGGGTTGTGCTGGGGGGCCGGTACACCGATAAACTCACCTTT.

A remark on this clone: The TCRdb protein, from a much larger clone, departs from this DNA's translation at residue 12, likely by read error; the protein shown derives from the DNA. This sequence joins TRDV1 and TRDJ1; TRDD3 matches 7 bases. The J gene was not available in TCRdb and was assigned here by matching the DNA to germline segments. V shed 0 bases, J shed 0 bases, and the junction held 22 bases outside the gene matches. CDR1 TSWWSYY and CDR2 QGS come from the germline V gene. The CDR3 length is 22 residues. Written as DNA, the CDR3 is TGTGCTCTTGGGGAACTAGCTTTCTACTGGGGACCGGGGGTCTCTAACACCGATAAACTCATCTTT. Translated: CALGELAFYWGPGVSNTDKLIF.

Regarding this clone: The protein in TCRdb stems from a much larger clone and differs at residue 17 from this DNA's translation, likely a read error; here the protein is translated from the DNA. This CDR3 is CALGGPYRTLHSLLLGGISFGYTDKLIF. CDR3 nucleotide sequence: TGTGCTCTTGGGGGCCCCTACAGGACCCTACATTCCTTATTACTGGGGGGTATTTCTTTTGGCTACACCGATAAACTCATCTTT. The V and J genes are TRDV1 and TRDJ1; 8 bases agree with TRDD3. Germline CDR1 is TSWWSYY and CDR2 is QGS. V lost 4 bases to trimming and J lost 0 bases; unmatched junction nucleotides: 43. The CDR3 covers 28 residues.

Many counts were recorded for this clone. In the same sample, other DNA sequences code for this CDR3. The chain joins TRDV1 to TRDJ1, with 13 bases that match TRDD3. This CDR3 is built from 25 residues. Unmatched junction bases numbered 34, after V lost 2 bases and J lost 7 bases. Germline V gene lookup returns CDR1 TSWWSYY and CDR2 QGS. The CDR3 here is CALGEVSASYVRHWGIRRVGSKLIF. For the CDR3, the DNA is TGTGCTCTTGGGGAAGTGTCGGCTTCCTACGTTCGACACTGGGGGATACGACGGGTAGGCAGTAAACTCATCTTT.

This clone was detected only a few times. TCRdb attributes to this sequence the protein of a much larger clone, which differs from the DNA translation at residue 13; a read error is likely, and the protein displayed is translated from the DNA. The CDR3 DNA reads TGTGCCTGTGACTCAGTACTGGGGGATAGAACATCCGGTAAACTCATCTTT. Residues: CACDSVLGDRTSGKLIF. The chain has TRDV2 and TRDJ1, with 11 nucleotides matching TRDD3. The J gene was missing in TCRdb and was found by matching the end of the DNA to germline. This CDR3 has 17 amino acids. Per germline, CDR1 GEAIGNYY and CDR2 EKD. V was pared by 3 bases and J by 7 bases, with 15 bases of the junction left unmatched.

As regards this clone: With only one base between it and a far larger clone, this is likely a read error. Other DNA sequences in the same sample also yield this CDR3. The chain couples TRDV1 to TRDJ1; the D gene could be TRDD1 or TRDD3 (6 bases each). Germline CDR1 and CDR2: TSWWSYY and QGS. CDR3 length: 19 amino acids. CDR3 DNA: TGTGCCCTTGGGGAAATAAGGTACGCGTCTGGGGCGGGCACCGATAAACTCATCTTT. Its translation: CALGEIRYASGAGTDKLIF.

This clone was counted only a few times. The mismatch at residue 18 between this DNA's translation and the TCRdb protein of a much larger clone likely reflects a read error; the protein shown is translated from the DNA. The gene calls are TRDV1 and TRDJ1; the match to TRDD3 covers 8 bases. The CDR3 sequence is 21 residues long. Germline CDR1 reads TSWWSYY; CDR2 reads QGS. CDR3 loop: CALGEHMAAYWGARWTDELIF. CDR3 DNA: TGTGCTCTTGGGGAACATATGGCGGCCTACTGGGGGGCCCGGTGGACCGATGAACTCATCTTT.

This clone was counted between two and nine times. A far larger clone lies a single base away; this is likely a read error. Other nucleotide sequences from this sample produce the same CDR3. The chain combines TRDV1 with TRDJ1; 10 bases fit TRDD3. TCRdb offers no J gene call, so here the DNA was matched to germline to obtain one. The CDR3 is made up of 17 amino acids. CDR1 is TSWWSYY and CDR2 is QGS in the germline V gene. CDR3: CALGLPATGGYTDKLIF. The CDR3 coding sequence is TGTGCCCTTGGGCTTCCTGCGACTGGGGGATACACCGATAAACTCATCTTT.

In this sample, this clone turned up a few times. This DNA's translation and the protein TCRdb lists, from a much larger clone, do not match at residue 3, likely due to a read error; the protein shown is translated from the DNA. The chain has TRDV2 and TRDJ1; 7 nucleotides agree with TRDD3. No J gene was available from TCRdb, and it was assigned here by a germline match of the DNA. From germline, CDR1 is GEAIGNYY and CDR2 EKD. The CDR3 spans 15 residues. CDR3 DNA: TGTGCCCGTGACACCATAGGGGATAAATCCGATAAACTCATCTTT. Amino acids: CARDTIGDKSDKLIF.

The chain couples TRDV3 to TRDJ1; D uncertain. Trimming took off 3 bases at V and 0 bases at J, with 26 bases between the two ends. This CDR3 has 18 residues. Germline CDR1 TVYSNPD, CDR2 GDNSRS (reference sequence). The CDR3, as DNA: TGTGCCTTAGCAAGCTCCCCGTGTCTCATAGCATACACCGATAAACTCATCTTT. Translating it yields CALASSPCLIAYTDKLIF.

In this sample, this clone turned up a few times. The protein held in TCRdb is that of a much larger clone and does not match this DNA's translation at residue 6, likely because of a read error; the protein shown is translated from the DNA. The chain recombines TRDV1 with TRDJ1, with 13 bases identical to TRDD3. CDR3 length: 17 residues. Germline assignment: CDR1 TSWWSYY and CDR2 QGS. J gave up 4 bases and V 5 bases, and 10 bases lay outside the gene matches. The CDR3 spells CALGTFYWGIRVDKLIF. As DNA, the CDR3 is TGTGCTCTTGGGACTTTCTACTGGGGGATACGGGTCGATAAACTCATCTTT.

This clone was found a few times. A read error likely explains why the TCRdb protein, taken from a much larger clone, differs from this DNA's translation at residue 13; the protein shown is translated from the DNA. DNA for the CDR3: TGTGCTCTTGGGGAACGTGGTACTGGGGGATATGGGCCGAATGGTTGTCCGATGAAACTCATCTTT. Protein: CALGERGTGGYGPNGCPMKLIF. The V and J genes are TRDV1 and TRDJ1; 11 bases fit TRDD3. Germline matching of the DNA provided the J gene here, since TCRdb leaves it blank. CDR1 TSWWSYY and CDR2 QGS come from the germline V gene. The J segment lost 8 bases and the V segment lost 1 base, leaving 27 bases of the junction unmatched. The CDR3 consists of 22 residues.

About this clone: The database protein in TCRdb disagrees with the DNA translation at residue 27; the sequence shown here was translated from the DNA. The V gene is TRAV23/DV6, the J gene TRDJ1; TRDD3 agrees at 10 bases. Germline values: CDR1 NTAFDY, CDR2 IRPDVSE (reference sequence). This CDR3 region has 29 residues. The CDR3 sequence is CAASKIHASLLHLLPLGDKRGHYTDKPIF. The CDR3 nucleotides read TGTGCAGCAAGCAAAATCCATGCCTCGTTACTCCACCTTCTCCCCCTGGGGGATAAAAGGGGGCACTATACCGATAAACCCATCTTT.

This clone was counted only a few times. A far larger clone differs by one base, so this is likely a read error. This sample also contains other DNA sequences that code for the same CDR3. DNA of the CDR3: TGCGCTCTTGGGGAACGTGTCGGATTTGCCGGTCCCTTGCCCCTGGGGGACGTCGATAAACTCATCTTT. It yields the protein CALGERVGFAGPLPLGDVDKLIF. This chain joins TRDV1 and TRDJ1, with TRDD3 matching 8 bases. The J gene is not listed in TCRdb, so it was assigned here from a DNA match to germline. Germline values: CDR1 TSWWSYY, CDR2 QGS. The CDR3 runs 23 residues.

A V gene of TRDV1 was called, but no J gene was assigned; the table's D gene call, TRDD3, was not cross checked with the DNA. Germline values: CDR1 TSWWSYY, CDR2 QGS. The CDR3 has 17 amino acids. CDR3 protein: CALGEDNTPLNTDKIIF. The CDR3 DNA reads TGTGCTCTTGGGGAAGATAATACCCCTCTTAATACCGATAAAATAATATTT.

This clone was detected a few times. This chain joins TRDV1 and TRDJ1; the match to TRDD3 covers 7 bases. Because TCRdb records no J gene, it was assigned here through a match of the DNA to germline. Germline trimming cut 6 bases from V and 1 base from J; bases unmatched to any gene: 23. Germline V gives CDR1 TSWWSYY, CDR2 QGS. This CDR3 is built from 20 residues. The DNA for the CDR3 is TGTGCTCTTGGCGAGGGCCCCCAGAGACCCCGCTGGGGGTCCACCGATAAACTCATCTTT. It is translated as CALGEGPQRPRWGSTDKLIF.

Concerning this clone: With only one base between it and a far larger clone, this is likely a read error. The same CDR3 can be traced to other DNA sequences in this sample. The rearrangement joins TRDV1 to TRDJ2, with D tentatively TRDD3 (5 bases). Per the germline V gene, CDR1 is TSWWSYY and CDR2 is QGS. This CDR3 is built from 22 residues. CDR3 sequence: CALGELATTLRSERQRAAQLFF. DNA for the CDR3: TGCGCTCTTGGGGAACTAGCTACCACTTTGCGATCGGAACGCCAAAGGGCAGCACAACTCTTCTTT.

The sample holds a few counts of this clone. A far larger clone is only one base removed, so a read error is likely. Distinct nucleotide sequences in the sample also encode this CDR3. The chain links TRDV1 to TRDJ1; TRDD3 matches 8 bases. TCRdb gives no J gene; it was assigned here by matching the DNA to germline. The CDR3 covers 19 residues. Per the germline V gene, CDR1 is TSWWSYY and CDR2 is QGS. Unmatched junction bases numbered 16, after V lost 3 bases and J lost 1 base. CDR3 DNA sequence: TGTGCTCTTGGGGACGCCTACGAGTACTGGGGGCCGCTCACCGATAAACTCATCTTT. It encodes CALGDAYEYWGPLTDKLIF.

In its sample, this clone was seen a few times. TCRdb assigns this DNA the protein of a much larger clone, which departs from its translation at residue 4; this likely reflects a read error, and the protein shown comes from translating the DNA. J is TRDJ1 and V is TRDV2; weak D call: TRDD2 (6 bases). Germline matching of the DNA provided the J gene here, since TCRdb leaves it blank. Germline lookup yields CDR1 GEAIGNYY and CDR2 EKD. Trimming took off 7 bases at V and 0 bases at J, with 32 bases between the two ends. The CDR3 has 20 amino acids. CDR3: CACRLYTPSRGLIYTDKLIF. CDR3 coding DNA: TGTGCCTGCAGGCTCTACACTCCTTCCCGGGGACTTATTTACACCGATAAACTCATCTTT.

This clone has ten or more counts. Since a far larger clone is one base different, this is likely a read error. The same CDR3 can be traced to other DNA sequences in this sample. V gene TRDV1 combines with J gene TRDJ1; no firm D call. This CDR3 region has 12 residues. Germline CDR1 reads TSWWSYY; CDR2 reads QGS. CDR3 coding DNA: TGTGCTCTTGGGGATCGCCGGTGTAAACTTATCTTT. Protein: CALGDRRCKLIF.

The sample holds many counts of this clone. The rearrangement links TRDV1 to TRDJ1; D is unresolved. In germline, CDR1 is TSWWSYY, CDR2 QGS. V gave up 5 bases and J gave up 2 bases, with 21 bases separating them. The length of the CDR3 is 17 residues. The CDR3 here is CALGIIQAFYPTDKLIF. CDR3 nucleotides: TGTGCTCTTGGGATAATACAAGCGTTCTACCCAACCGATAAACTCATCTTT.